The entry below describes one T cell receptor beta chain. The source of the sample is a study of blood T cell repertoires in COVID-19. The wider study: The United States, Italy and Spain supplied acute and convalescent COVID-19 samples. Sources were T cells, B-cell-depleted T cells, or PBMCs; the material itself was cDNA or gDNA.

The CDR3 loop spans 13 amino acids. Germline CDR1 and CDR2: MNHNY and SVGAGI (reference sequence). Between the trimmed V and J ends, which lost 7 bases and 8 bases, there was a span of 17 bases. In the authors' workflow: Reference gene primer amplification yielded estimated nucleated cell counts. Here immunoSEQ multiplex PCR was the method, and the copy in TCRdb shows in-frame clones only, minus some. V, J and clone size reflect that table, while D and trimming were determined from the DNA. The sample has roughly 190,000 clones, more than 85% seen once; the top ten hold 7% to 7.5%. The chain links TRBV6-6 to TRBJ1-1; D is perhaps TRBD1 (5 bases). Sequencing input: peripheral blood. This receptor was taken from a woman of 80 years or more in a cohort sampled during active or convalescent COVID-19. CDR3 bases: TGTGCCAGCAAATACAGAACAGGAGAGGAAGCTTTCTTT. It codes for CASKYRTGEEAFF.